The 8 T cell receptor beta chains below all came from one sample that was sequenced in a study of post-analysis software for immune sequencing data (dated by TCRdb to between 2015 and 2017). General findings and caveats noted by the study authors: Patients showed significantly higher frequencies than controls for 4 or 5 TRBV segments, among them TRBV5-6, TRBV5-1 and TRBV20-1.

Libraries were made using PCR. Sequencing instrument: Illumina HiSeq 2500. To reduce PCR and sequencing biases, unique molecular identifiers were built into the TCR beta cDNA libraries. In TCRdb, the public reads were trimmed at Q25 with fastp and aligned with MiXCR, with productive beta chains retained. Merged by CDR3 protein, the rows form single entries marked with the most common genes and DNA. The sample data list about 500,000 distinct CDR3 sequences, and approximately 46% of these were observed just once. Around an eighth of the sample goes to the ten largest clones. No antigen has been assigned to these receptors. What was sequenced was blood. The receptors shown here come from a girl aged 10 to 17 with multiple sclerosis.

In DNA, the CDR3 is TGTGCCAGCAGCTTACGGAGGGAGGGCACAGATACGCAGTATTTT. Amino acid sequence: CASSLRREGTDTQYF. The chain joins TRBV7-9 to TRBJ2-3; TRBD2 is a possible D gene (6 bases). V shed 2 bases and J shed 1 base, with 10 bases lying between them. Germline V gives CDR1 SEHNR, CDR2 FQNEAQ (reference sequence). This CDR3 comprises 15 residues.

This clonotype was counted only a few times. The genes are TRBV4-3 and TRBJ2-1; no clear D gene. CDR1 is LGHNA and CDR2 is YSLEER in the germline V gene. There are 16 residues in the CDR3. With 0 bases removed from V and 2 bases from J, the gap between germline ends came to 11 bases. The chain's CDR3 is CASSQDRLRTYNEQFF. The DNA of the CDR3 is TGCGCCAGCAGCCAAGATCGACTGAGGACCTACAATGAGCAGTTCTTC.

As concerns this clonotype: The junction differs from germline at one of its ends, possibly a read error. The gene calls are TRBV25-1 and TRBJ1-1; unclear D gene. The CDR3 consists of 13 residues. The germline gives CDR1 MGHDK, CDR2 SYGVNS. The CDR3 bases are TGTGCCAGCAGTGAATCCAGGTTGGGAGAAGCGTTCTTT. It specifies CASSESRLGEAFF.

The J gene is TRBJ2-7, the V gene TRBV5-1, with 10 bases lining up with TRBD1. Germline CDR1 is SGHRS and CDR2 is YFSETQ. The CDR3 spans 13 residues. Unmatched junction bases numbered 5, after V lost 7 bases and J lost 4 bases. The DNA for the CDR3 is TGCGCCAGCCATCGGGACAGGGGTTACGAGCAGTACTTC. Its translation is CASHRDRGYEQYF.

Points on this clonotype: This clone may be a read error of a much larger clone one base away. V and J are TRBV12-3 or TRBV12-4 and TRBJ2-5; 11 bases are shared with TRBD1. Matching the DNA end better, TRBJ2-1 makes the J call doubtful. CDR3 length: 16 residues. CDR3 amino acids: CASSAGTGGTQETQFF. The CDR3 nucleotides read TGTGCCAGCAGCGCCGGGACAGGGGGTACCCAAGAGACCCAGTTCTTC.

This clonotype was observed a few times. The rearrangement joins TRBV7-9 to TRBJ2-3; no definite D call. Trimming left V 3 bases short and J 4 bases short, with 11 bases between. The germline V gene has CDR1 SEHNR and CDR2 FQNEAQ (reference sequence). CDR3 length equals 14 residues. As DNA, the CDR3 is TGTGCCAGCAGCTTGGTCTCTGTTCCAGATACGCAGTATTTT. Translating it yields CASSLVSVPDTQYF.

CDR3 bases: TGCAGTGCCGCGGGACAGTCCAATCAGCCCCAGCATTTT. Translating gives CSAAGQSNQPQHF. The chain combines TRBV20-1 with TRBJ1-5; 7 nucleotides match TRBD1. Germline lookup yields CDR1 DFQATT and CDR2 SNEGSKA (reference sequence). V lost 6 bases and J lost 3; bases outside the gene matches: 5. The CDR3 spans 13 residues.

Ten or more counts support this clonotype. The V gene is TRBV27, the J gene TRBJ2-1; D possibly corresponds to TRBD2 (6 bases). The V gene's germline CDR1 is MNHEY and CDR2 SMNVEV (reference sequence). CDR3 length: 18 amino acids. With 5 bases removed from V and 5 bases from J, the gap between germline ends came to 25 bases. DNA of the CDR3: TGTGCCAGCAGTGTGACATCCGGGAGCCTGATACTTAACAATGAGCAGTTCTTC. As protein: CASSVTSGSLILNNEQFF.